The 16 T cell receptor beta chains presented below share a single source sample, sequenced in a study of type 1 and type 2 diabetes patients. The PCR template was genomic DNA. A primer set of 30 forward and 13 reverse primers amplified the CDR3. TCRdb reprocessed the multiplex PCR reads with MiXCR, giving one entry per CDR3 protein. The data contain 250,000 or so distinct CDR3 sequences, roughly 44% of them seen just once; the ten biggest clones take up roughly 15%. The sequencing input was peripheral blood mononuclear cells (PBMCs). These TCRs come from a man aged 18 to 35 with type 2 diabetes.

V usage is TRBV10-3 and J usage is TRBJ1-1; TRBD1 is a possible D gene (5 bases). Germline CDR1 ENHRY, CDR2 SYGVKD. This CDR3 is 11 amino acids long. V was clipped by 10 bases and J by 7 bases, with 13 bases between them. The CDR3 DNA sequence: TGTGCCACCGACAGTGGCCTTGAAGCTTTCTTT. Amino acids: CATDSGLEAFF.

This rearrangement joins TRBV28 to TRBJ1-4; D unclear. Germline V gives CDR1 MDHEN, CDR2 SYDVKM. The CDR3 is 15 residues long. V was pared by 0 bases and J by 2 bases, with 7 bases between. The CDR3 DNA sequence: TGTGCCAGCAGTTTATGGGCAGGCACTAATGAAAAACTGTTTTTT. This encodes CASSLWAGTNEKLFF.

The table lists this clonotype with a few counts. This chain uses TRBV20-1 with TRBJ1-1; D is perhaps TRBD1 (5 bases). Germline loops: CDR1 DFQATT, CDR2 SNEGSKA (reference sequence). The V end was cut by 0 bases, the J end by 0 bases, with 17 bases between. The CDR3 runs to 17 residues. In DNA form, the CDR3 reads TGCAGTGCTAGAGATGAGGCAACCGACAGCATGAACACTGAAGCTTTCTTT. Translation: CSARDEATDSMNTEAFF.

A few counts support this clonotype. The V and J genes are TRBV12-3 or TRBV12-4 and TRBJ2-5; D unclear. The CDR3 spans 15 residues. Deletions cut 6 bases from V and 3 bases from J, with 17 bases between. CDR3 coding DNA: TGTGCCAGCAGCCCCCCTCGTTGGAGAGAAGAGACCCAGTACTTC. Translated, it gives CASSPPRWREETQYF.

This clonotype was seen a few times. The rearrangement links TRBV7-3 to TRBJ1-2; a possible D gene is TRBD1 (5 bases). CDR3 length equals 15 residues. Germline V CDR1 and CDR2: SGHTA, FQGTGA. V lost 5 bases to trimming and J lost 6 bases, with 19 bases between them. In DNA, the CDR3 is TGTGCCAGCAGCCAAACCGGGACCTATGGTGATGGCTACACCTTC. This translates into CASSQTGTYGDGYTF. Filled out from reference TRBV7-3 and TRBJ1-2, the complete variable domain reads GAGVSQTPSNKVTEKGKYVELRCDPISGHTALYWYRQSLGQGPEFLIYFQGTGAADDSGLPNDRFFAVRPEGSVSTLKIQRTERGDSAVYLCASSQTGTYGDGYTFGSGTRLTVV.

The chain combines TRBV19 with TRBJ2-1; 7 bases line up with TRBD1. Trimming at V came to 5 bases and at J to 5 bases, leaving 6 bases not matched to a gene. CDR1 is LNHDA, CDR2 SQIVND, per germline (reference sequence). The CDR3 consists of 14 residues. The CDR3 loop is CASSLQGTHNEQFF. The CDR3 region has the DNA TGTGCCAGTAGTTTACAGGGGACCCACAATGAGCAGTTCTTC.

The CDR3 nucleotides are TGTGCCAGCAGCCTACAGGGACGAGCATCCACCCAGTACTTC. Protein product: CASSLQGRASTQYF. The rearrangement uses TRBV7-9 and TRBJ2-5; the D gene is possibly TRBD1 (6 bases). Germline loops: CDR1 SEHNR, CDR2 FQNEAQ (reference sequence). The CDR3 is 14 residues long. V lost 5 bases to trimming and J lost 8 bases, with 18 bases between them.

Here the CDR3 DNA reads TGTGCCAGCAAGGGGGTCACGGGCGAGCAGTACTTC. Its protein product is CASKGVTGEQYF. The chain carries TRBV7-6 and TRBJ2-7, with a possible D match to TRBD1 (6 bases). V lost 7 bases, J lost 6 bases, and 13 bases lay in between. CDR3 size: 12 residues. Germline V gene sequence: CDR1 SGHVS, CDR2 FNYEAQ.

The V gene is TRBV2, the J gene TRBJ1-5; D is unresolved. The V and J ends lost 2 bases and 3 bases respectively, with 14 bases between them. The germline CDR1 and CDR2 sequences are SNHLY and FYNNEI. The CDR3 contains 16 residues. CDR3 DNA sequence: TGTGCCAGCAGTGAATTTTTCAGCCACGCCAATCAGCCCCAGCATTTT. Translation gives CASSEFFSHANQPQHF.

This clonotype has a handful of counts. The J gene is TRBJ2-1, the V gene TRBV20-1; D uncertain. Trimming left V 2 bases short and J 4 bases short, with 15 bases between. CDR3 size: 15 residues. CDR1 DFQATT and CDR2 SNEGSKA come from the germline V gene (reference sequence). The CDR3 coding sequence is TGCAGTGCTAGATCATCCGGGCATTATTACAATGAGCAGTTCTTC. Translation gives CSARSSGHYYNEQFF.

The CDR3 sequence: CASSYRVVGANEKLFF. CDR3 coding DNA: TGTGCCAGCAGTTATCGCGTGGTGGGGGCTAATGAAAAACTGTTTTTT. J is TRBJ1-4 and V is TRBV6-5; maybe TRBD1 (5 bases). This CDR3 spans 16 amino acids. Germline lookup yields CDR1 MNHEY and CDR2 SVGAGI. Trimming pared 3 bases from V and 3 bases from J, leaving 14 bases between.

The chain links TRBV6-6 to TRBJ2-1, with unresolved D. Trimming pared 6 bases from V and 2 bases from J, leaving 17 bases between. This CDR3 comprises 16 residues. Germline-derived CDR1 and CDR2 are MNHNY and SVGAGI (reference sequence). This CDR3 is CASRGLVDLTYNEQFF. Written as DNA, the CDR3 is TGTGCCAGCAGGGGATTAGTCGACCTGACCTACAATGAGCAGTTCTTC.

The chain is built from TRBV6-1 and TRBJ2-5, with 13 positions matching TRBD2. Germline V lookup: CDR1 MNHNS, CDR2 SASEGT. This CDR3 contains 16 residues. The V gene end was trimmed by 4 bases and the J gene end by 5 bases; junction bases not matched to a gene: 7. The CDR3 here is CASSVTSGGAYETQYF. In DNA, the CDR3 is TGTGCCAGCAGTGTAACTAGCGGGGGGGCTTACGAGACCCAGTACTTC.

This clonotype appeared a few times. The chain has TRBV12-3 or TRBV12-4 and TRBJ2-5; 10 positions match TRBD2. V lost 5 bases, J lost 3 bases, and 12 bases stayed unmatched. The CDR3 has 17 amino acids. The CDR3 sequence is CASSPTLSGGVKETQYF. Here the CDR3 DNA reads TGTGCCAGCAGTCCCACATTAAGCGGGGGGGTAAAAGAGACCCAGTACTTC.

The genes are TRBV6-1 and TRBJ1-4; D not resolved. The germline CDR1 and CDR2 sequences are MNHNS and SASEGT. V dropped 1 base and J dropped 5 bases, with 23 bases sitting between them. There are 19 residues in the CDR3. The chain's CDR3 is CASSEVGGSSLPNNEKLFF. Here the CDR3 DNA reads TGTGCCAGCAGTGAAGTTGGTGGCAGCTCGCTACCAAACAATGAAAAACTGTTTTTT.

This clonotype has just a few counts. V gene TRBV12-5 combines with J gene TRBJ1-6; D is uncertain. Per germline, CDR1 LGHNT and CDR2 FRNRAP. The V end lost 3 bases, the J end lost 1 base, and 7 bases lay between the germline ends. This CDR3 is built from 15 residues. The CDR3 here is CASGLMASYNSPLHF. DNA for the CDR3: TGTGCTAGTGGTTTAATGGCATCCTATAATTCACCCCTCCACTTT.